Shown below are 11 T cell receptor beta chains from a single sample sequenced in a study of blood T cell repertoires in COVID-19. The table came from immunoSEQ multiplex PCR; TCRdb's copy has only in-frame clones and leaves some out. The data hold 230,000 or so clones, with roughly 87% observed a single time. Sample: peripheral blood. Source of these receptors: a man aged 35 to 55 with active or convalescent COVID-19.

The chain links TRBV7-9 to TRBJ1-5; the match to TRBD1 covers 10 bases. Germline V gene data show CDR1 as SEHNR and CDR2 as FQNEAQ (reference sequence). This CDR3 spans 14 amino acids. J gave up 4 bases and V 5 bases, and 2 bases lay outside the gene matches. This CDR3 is CASSPDRGNQPQHF. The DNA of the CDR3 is TGTGCCAGCAGCCCGGACAGGGGGAATCAGCCCCAGCATTTT.

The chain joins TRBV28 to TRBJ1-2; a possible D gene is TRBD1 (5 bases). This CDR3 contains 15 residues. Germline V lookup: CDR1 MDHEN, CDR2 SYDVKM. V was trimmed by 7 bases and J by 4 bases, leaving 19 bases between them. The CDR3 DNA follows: TGTGCCAGCACCCCCAGAATGGGGCAAACCTATGGCTACACCTTC. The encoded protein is CASTPRMGQTYGYTF.

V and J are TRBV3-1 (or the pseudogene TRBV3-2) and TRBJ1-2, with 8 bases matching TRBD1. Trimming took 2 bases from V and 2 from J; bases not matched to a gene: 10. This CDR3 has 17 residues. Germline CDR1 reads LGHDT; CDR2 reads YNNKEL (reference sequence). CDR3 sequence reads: CASSQTGGGRGNYGYTF. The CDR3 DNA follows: TGTGCCAGCAGCCAAACAGGGGGAGGCAGGGGGAACTATGGCTACACCTTC.

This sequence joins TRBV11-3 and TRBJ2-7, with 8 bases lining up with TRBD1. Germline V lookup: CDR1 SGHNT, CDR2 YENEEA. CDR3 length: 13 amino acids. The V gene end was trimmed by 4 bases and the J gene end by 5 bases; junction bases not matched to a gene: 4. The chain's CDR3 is CASSSGQGNEQYF. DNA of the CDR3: TGTGCCAGCAGCTCTGGACAGGGCAACGAGCAGTACTTC. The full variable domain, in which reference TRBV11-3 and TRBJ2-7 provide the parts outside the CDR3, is EAGVVQSPRYKIIEKKQPVAFWCNPISGHNTLYWYLQNLGQGPELLIRYENEEAVDDSQLPKDRFSAERLKGVDSTLKIQPAELGDSAVYLCASSSGQGNEQYFGPGTRLTVT.

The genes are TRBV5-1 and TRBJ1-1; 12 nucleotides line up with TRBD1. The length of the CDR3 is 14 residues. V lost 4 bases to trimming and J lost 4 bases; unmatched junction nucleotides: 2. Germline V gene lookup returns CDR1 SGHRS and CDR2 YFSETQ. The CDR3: CASSGTGGRTEAFF. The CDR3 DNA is TGCGCCAGCAGCGGGACAGGGGGCCGCACTGAAGCTTTCTTT.

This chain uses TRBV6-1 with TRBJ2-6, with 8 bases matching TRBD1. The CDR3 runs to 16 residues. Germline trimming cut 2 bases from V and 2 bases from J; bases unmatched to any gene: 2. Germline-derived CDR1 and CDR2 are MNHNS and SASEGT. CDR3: CASSEQGAAGANVLTF. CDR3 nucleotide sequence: TGTGCCAGCAGTGAACAGGGGGCGGCTGGGGCCAACGTCCTGACTTTC.

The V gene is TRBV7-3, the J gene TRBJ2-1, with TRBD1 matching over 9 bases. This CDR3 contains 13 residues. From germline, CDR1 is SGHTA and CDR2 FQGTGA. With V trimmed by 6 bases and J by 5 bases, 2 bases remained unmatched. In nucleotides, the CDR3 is TGTGCCAGCAGAGACAGGGGGAACAATGAGCAGTTCTTC. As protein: CASRDRGNNEQFF.

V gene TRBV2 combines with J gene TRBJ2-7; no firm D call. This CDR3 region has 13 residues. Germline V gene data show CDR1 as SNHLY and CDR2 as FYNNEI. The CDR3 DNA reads TGTGGGGCAGAGCCCGTGTCCTCCTACGAGCAGTACTTC. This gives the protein CGAEPVSSYEQYF.

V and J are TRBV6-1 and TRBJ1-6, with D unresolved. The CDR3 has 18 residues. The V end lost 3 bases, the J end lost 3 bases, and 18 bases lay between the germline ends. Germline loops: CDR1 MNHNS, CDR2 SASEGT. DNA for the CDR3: TGTGCCAGCAGTGACCGGTCTAGGATCTTAGGCTATAATTCACCCCTCCACTTT. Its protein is CASSDRSRILGYNSPLHF.

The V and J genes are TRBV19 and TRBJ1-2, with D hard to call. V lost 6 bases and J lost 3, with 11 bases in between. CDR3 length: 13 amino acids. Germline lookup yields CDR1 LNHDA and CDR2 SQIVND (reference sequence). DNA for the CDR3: TGTGCCAGTAGCACCGACTCTGACTATGGCTACACCTTC. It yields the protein CASSTDSDYGYTF.

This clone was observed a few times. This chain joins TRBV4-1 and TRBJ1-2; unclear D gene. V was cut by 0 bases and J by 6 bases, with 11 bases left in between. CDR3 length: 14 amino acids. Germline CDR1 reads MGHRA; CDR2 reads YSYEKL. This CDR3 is CASSQDRRANGYTF. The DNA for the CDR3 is TGCGCCAGCAGCCAAGATCGGAGGGCGAATGGCTACACCTTC.